A single sample gave rise to the 8 T cell receptor beta chains below, sequenced in a study of blood T cell repertoires in COVID-19. This table comes from immunoSEQ multiplex PCR, and its TCRdb copy is limited to in-frame clones, with some not included. This repertoire shows about 40,000 clones, just under 85% found once; its top ten account for 2.6%. Sequencing was carried out using peripheral blood. All receptors derive from a woman aged 55-70 years with acute or convalescent COVID-19.

This clone was seen a handful of times. The rearrangement joins TRBV10-1 to TRBJ1-3; 7 nucleotides agree with TRBD1. Losses at the gene ends were 6 bases for V and 0 bases for J; bases not matched to a gene: 8. Germline V CDR1 and CDR2: WNHNN, SYGVQD (reference sequence). There are 16 residues in the CDR3. Here the CDR3 DNA reads TGCGCCAGCAGCGGGCGGGACAGAAGCTCTGGAAACACCATATATTTT. Encoded protein: CASSGRDRSSGNTIYF.

CDR3 sequence: CASSIGQGVTDTQYF. CDR3 DNA sequence: TGTGCCAGCAGCATTGGACAGGGGGTCACAGATACGCAGTATTTT. V gene TRBV7-9 combines with J gene TRBJ2-3, with 10 bases fitting TRBD1. V was clipped by 5 bases and J by 2 bases; unmatched bases: 4. The CDR3 has 15 amino acids. CDR1 is SEHNR, CDR2 FQNEAQ, per germline (reference sequence).

V and J are TRBV30 and TRBJ2-1, with 10 bases matching TRBD2. The junction had 3 bases not matched to a gene; V was cut back by 2 bases and J by 5 bases. The length of the CDR3 is 14 residues. From germline, CDR1 is GTSNPN and CDR2 SVGIG (reference sequence). CDR3 in DNA: TGTGCCTGGAGTCTAGCGGGAGTGCACAATGAGCAGTTCTTC. It yields the protein CAWSLAGVHNEQFF.

CDR3 in amino acids: CASSLLRESEQFF. The CDR3 DNA follows: TGTGCCAGCAGCTTACTAAGAGAAAGCGAGCAGTTCTTC. The chain recombines TRBV11-2 with TRBJ2-1; D gene unclear. The CDR3 runs 13 residues. The ends were cut back, 2 bases at V and 10 bases at J, with 12 bases in the middle. Germline CDR1 and CDR2: SGHAT and FQNNGV.

This chain links TRBV6-1 with TRBJ2-1; TRBD2 aligns across 10 bases. Unmatched junction bases numbered 10, after V lost 2 bases and J lost 0 bases. This CDR3 contains 19 residues. CDR1 is MNHNS, CDR2 SASEGT, per germline. CDR3 nucleotide sequence: TGTGCCAGCAGTGAACCGGGACTAGCGCCCAGGAGCTCCTACAATGAGCAGTTCTTC. Its protein product is CASSEPGLAPRSSYNEQFF.

V and J are TRBV6-6 and TRBJ2-7; TRBD1 is a possible D gene (5 bases). CDR3 length equals 14 residues. Looked up from germline, CDR1 is MNHNY and CDR2 is SVGAGI (reference sequence). V lost 0 bases and J lost 6, with 12 bases in between. The CDR3 here is CASSYSKGVGEQYF. CDR3 DNA sequence: TGTGCCAGCAGTTACTCGAAAGGGGTTGGCGAGCAGTACTTC.

V and J are TRBV5-6 and TRBJ2-5; 11 bases map to TRBD2. There are 17 residues in the CDR3. The V gene end was trimmed by 0 bases and the J gene end by 5 bases; junction bases not matched to a gene: 9. In germline, CDR1 is SGHDT, CDR2 YYEEEE. CDR3 sequence reads: CASSLEGSGGAWETQYF. DNA for the CDR3: TGTGCCAGCAGCTTGGAGGGTAGCGGGGGGGCCTGGGAGACCCAGTACTTC.

This clone was recorded a few times. The J gene is TRBJ1-6, the V gene TRBV7-3; 8 bases map to TRBD1. CDR3 length: 15 amino acids. The junction had 5 bases not matched to a gene; V was cut back by 5 bases and J by 5 bases. Germline V lookup: CDR1 SGHTA, CDR2 FQGTGA. CDR3 protein: CASSPGGLNNSPLHF. The CDR3 coding sequence is TGTGCCAGCAGCCCAGGGGGCCTTAATAATTCACCCCTCCACTTT. The full variable domain, in which reference TRBV7-3 and TRBJ1-6 provide the parts outside the CDR3, is GAGVSQTPSNKVTEKGKYVELRCDPISGHTALYWYRQSLGQGPEFLIYFQGTGAADDSGLPNDRFFAVRPEGSVSTLKIQRTERGDSAVYLCASSPGGLNNSPLHFGNGTRLTVT.